This paragraph covers one T cell receptor (beta chain) sequence. Antigen unknown. From the approximately 110-subject validation cohort, which was separate from the roughly 670-subject first cohort, the donors were drawn. The data belong to a study of cytomegalovirus exposure and HLA in healthy donors. Study-wide findings and caveats: Rarity characterized most TCR sequences, yet some public TCRs appeared in many donors. Reportedly, diagnosis of cytomegalovirus status by the classifier showed high specificity and sensitivity. Investigators reported fewer than 200 TCR beta chains as tied to cytomegalovirus.

Sequencing used immunoSEQ multiplex PCR; TCRdb keeps in-frame clones, though not all of them. Among some 150,000 clones listed, 88% were seen once. The V segment lost 5 bases and the J segment 3 bases; nucleotides outside the gene matches: 10. Germline-derived CDR1 and CDR2 are SGHVS and FQNEAQ. The CDR3 totals 16 residues. The chain employs TRBV7-8 and TRBJ1-2, with TRBD1 identical over 9 bases. The TCR comes from a man aged 18 to 30 in good health and CMV-seronegative. The sample taken for sequencing was PBMCs. CDR3 sequence: CASSPSPRTGDYGYTF. For the CDR3, the DNA is TGTGCCAGCAGCCCCTCTCCTAGGACAGGGGACTATGGCTACACCTTC.